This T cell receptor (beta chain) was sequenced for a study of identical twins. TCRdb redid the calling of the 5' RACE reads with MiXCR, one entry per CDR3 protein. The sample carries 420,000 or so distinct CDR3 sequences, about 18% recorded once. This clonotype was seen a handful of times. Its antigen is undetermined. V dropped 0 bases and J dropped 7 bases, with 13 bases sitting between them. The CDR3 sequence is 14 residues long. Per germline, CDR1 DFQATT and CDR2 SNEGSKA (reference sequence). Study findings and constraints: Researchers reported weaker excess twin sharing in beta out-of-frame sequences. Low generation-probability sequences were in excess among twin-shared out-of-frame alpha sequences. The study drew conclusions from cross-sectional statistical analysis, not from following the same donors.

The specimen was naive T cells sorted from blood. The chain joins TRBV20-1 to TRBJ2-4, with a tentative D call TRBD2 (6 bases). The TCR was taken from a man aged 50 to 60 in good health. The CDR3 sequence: CSARDLVEGNIQYF. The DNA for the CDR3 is TGCAGTGCTAGAGATCTCGTGGAGGGGAACATTCAGTACTTC.